The present T cell receptor (beta chain) was sequenced within a study of T cell responses to AZD1222 COVID-19 vaccine (dated by TCRdb to about 2021). About the study as a whole: TCR sequencing covered over 230 trial participants: 207 given two doses of AZD1222 and about 26 given two doses of MenACWY control vaccine. Trial participants were enrolled into age subgroups of 18-55, 56-69 and 70-plus years, which contained about 150, 28 and 57 TCR-sequenced participants, respectively.

The time point tag for this specimen amounts to: about 28 days (+/-7) after the second vaccine dose. The treatment or condition label, read with the paper, signifies: meningococcal conjugate vaccine given as trial control. Vaccinee samples were obtained from the UK trials COV001 and COV002, which included a single-blind randomized controlled phase 2/3 trial of AZD1222 (ChAdOx1 nCoV-19) in healthy adults. Trial participant PBMC samples were collected at day 0 and day 28 after the second dose for TCRbeta chain sequencing. About this clone itself: Its recognized antigen is unknown. No much larger clonotype is one base removed from it; base qualities were not supplied.

The CDR3 regions of human TCRbeta chains were analyzed by immunosequencing. The source study handled its data this way. TCRs in the repertoires were matched against a reference library of SARS-CoV-2-specific TCRs that had been generated with the MIRA antigen-specificity platform. Breadth meant the fraction of unique TCRs that were SARS-CoV-2-associated, whereas depth meant the fraction of total T cells that were SARS-CoV-2-associated. Using the MIRA data, every spike-specific TCR was mapped to the spike region that the TCR reacted to and assigned to either a CD4 or a CD8 class. Log10-transformed breadth and depth values were compared by one-way ANOVA with Sidak's multiple comparisons tests. The table comes from immuneACCESS by way of TCRdb, which keeps in-frame sequences with V and J called. Part of the clones is missing from these tables; in studies checked, under half for an unresolved V gene and the rest for unknown reasons. V, J and clone size derive from that table, while D and trimming were established from the DNA sequence. In this sample the table shows approximately 140,000 clones, less than 95% of which occur a single time. The top ten hold approximately 8% of the sample.

V loses 4 bases, J loses 8 bases, and the germline ends lie 13 bases apart. The CDR3 holds 14 amino acids from the cysteine to the phenylalanine. Left in the record is the CDR3 DNA by itself, 42 bases read in frame from the first base. In the germline V gene, CDR1 corresponds to SGDLS and CDR2 to YYNGEE. Study-level results and caveats: The 56-69-year group was small, and its depth increase did not reach significance, likely because of low power. Because no day 14 peak-response samples were available, repertoires were characterized only after the peak T cell response. Conclusions about previously exposed vaccinees are limited, since just 5 or 6 AZD1222 recipients were seropositive for SARS-CoV-2 at baseline. Reportedly, almost half of the unique spike-specific TCRs recognized epitopes lying outside the regions that are mutated in the B.1.351 and B.1.1.7 variants. The vaccine-associated CD4 TCRs covered the entire spike protein, and the dominant responses fell in regions 160-218 and 743-854. After two AZD1222 doses, spike-specific TCR breadth and depth were significantly higher than at day 0 and than in MenACWY recipients. Most participants were white British and females outnumbered males, and the authors suggested that clonal diversity may have been underestimated.

The receptor's source is an adult who received the MenACWY meningococcal vaccine as a control. Sequenced here: peripheral blood, sampled 28 days after the second dose of the MenACWY control vaccine. Rearrangement joined TRBV9 to TRBJ1-6; the D gene lacks a confident call. Here is the DNA: TGTGCCAGCAGCCCCTCCAAAAGGGATTCACCCCTCCACTTT. The resulting protein is CASSPSKRDSPLHF.